These 31 T cell receptor beta chains share one sample of origin, sequenced in a study of blood T cell repertoires in COVID-19 (dated by TCRdb to between 2020 and 2021). The method behind the library was the immunoSEQ multiplex PCR assay. Not all clones reach the TCRdb copy of this immuneACCESS table, which keeps in-frame sequences only. Checked studies attribute under half of the gap to unresolved V genes and leave the rest unexplained. The sample contains some 140,000 clones, around four fifths of them found a single time. The ten largest clones represent around 20% of the sample. The source material was peripheral blood. All receptors come from a man older than 75 with acute or convalescent COVID-19.

CDR3 loop: CASSPRGGAGGYNEQFF. DNA for the CDR3: TGTGCCAGCAGCCCTCGGGGAGGAGCGGGGGGTTACAATGAGCAGTTCTTC. The V and J genes are TRBV11-3 and TRBJ2-1, with 9 bases matching TRBD2. Unmatched junction bases numbered 12, after V lost 5 bases and J lost 4 bases. This CDR3 is 17 amino acids long. The germline CDR1 and CDR2 sequences are SGHNT and YENEEA.

CDR3 coding DNA: TGTGCCATCAGTCCGGGACTAGCGGGGGGAAATGAGCAGTTCTTC. As protein: CAISPGLAGGNEQFF. The rearrangement joins TRBV10-3 to TRBJ2-1; 15 bases are shared with TRBD2. The CDR3 loop spans 15 amino acids. Germline lookup yields CDR1 ENHRY and CDR2 SYGVKD. J gave up 7 bases and V 5 bases, and 3 bases lay outside the gene matches.

The chain recombines TRBV4-2 with TRBJ1-1; 7 bases align to TRBD1. V dropped 4 bases and J dropped 3; count of bases not matched to a gene: 5. Germline loops: CDR1 LGHNA, CDR2 YNFKEQ. The CDR3 sequence is 14 residues long. CDR3 loop: CASSPRQGDTEAFF. CDR3 in DNA: TGTGCCAGCAGCCCTCGACAGGGCGACACTGAAGCTTTCTTT.

The chain uses TRBV27 and TRBJ2-1, with 7 bases matching TRBD1. This CDR3 spans 15 amino acids. Germline V gene lookup returns CDR1 MNHEY and CDR2 SMNVEV (reference sequence). Losses at the gene ends were 5 bases for V and 3 bases for J; bases not matched to a gene: 7. Written as DNA, the CDR3 is TGTGCCAGCAGTAAGAACAGGGGCTTCTACAATGAGCAGTTCTTC. Translating gives CASSKNRGFYNEQFF.

The V call is TRBV2, the J call TRBJ2-3; D is unresolved. Germline V CDR1 and CDR2: SNHLY, FYNNEI. Between the trimmed V and J ends, which lost 4 bases and 0 bases, there was a span of 5 bases. The length of the CDR3 is 13 residues. The DNA for the CDR3 is TGTGCCAGCAGTGCCAGTAGCACAGATACGCAGTATTTT. Its protein is CASSASSTDTQYF.

This clone occurred a few times. The V and J genes are TRBV4-1 and TRBJ2-3; TRBD1 matches at 9 bases. From germline, CDR1 is MGHRA and CDR2 YSYEKL. This CDR3 spans 16 amino acids. V shed 3 bases, J shed 0 bases, and the junction held 4 bases outside the gene matches. The chain's CDR3 is CASSQPGTGSTDTQYF. The CDR3 nucleotides are TGCGCCAGCAGCCAGCCCGGGACAGGGAGCACAGATACGCAGTATTTT.

The rearrangement links TRBV7-2 to TRBJ1-3; 7 bases line up with TRBD1. This CDR3 is 15 amino acids long. The V gene end was trimmed by 4 bases and the J gene end by 3 bases; junction bases not matched to a gene: 6. CDR1 is SGHTA, CDR2 FQGNSA, per germline. CDR3 protein: CASSSLTGVGNTIYF. The DNA for the CDR3 is TGTGCCAGCAGCTCCTTAACAGGGGTTGGAAACACCATATATTTT.

The chain recombines TRBV4-2 with TRBJ1-2; possibly TRBD1 for D (5 bases). The V end was cut by 0 bases, the J end by 3 bases, with 5 bases between. The CDR3 spans 13 residues. Per germline, CDR1 LGHNA and CDR2 YNFKEQ. Here the CDR3 reads CASSQDRDYGYTF. The CDR3 region has the DNA TGTGCCAGCAGCCAAGACAGGGACTATGGCTACACCTTC.

This clone rates as medium-sized. The rearrangement uses TRBV7-2 and TRBJ2-5, with 8 bases aligning to TRBD2. V gave up 6 bases and J gave up 2 bases; unmatched junction bases: 11. Looked up from germline, CDR1 is SGHTA and CDR2 is FQGNSA. The length of the CDR3 is 16 residues. This CDR3 reads CASRAGGAKGQETQYF. The CDR3 DNA sequence: TGTGCCAGCAGGGCCGGGGGGGCGAAAGGTCAAGAGACCCAGTACTTC.

The rearrangement joins TRBV9 to TRBJ2-5; 8 bases fit TRBD1. Germline V gene sequence: CDR1 SGDLS, CDR2 YYNGEE. The CDR3 loop spans 15 amino acids. J was trimmed by 7 bases and V by 1 base; bases with no gene match: 9. This CDR3 reads CASSVTGQEVGTQYF. The DNA for the CDR3 is TGTGCCAGCAGCGTAACGGGACAGGAGGTTGGGACCCAGTACTTC.

The chain has TRBV6-1 and TRBJ2-6; tentative D call: TRBD1 (5 bases). Germline assignment: CDR1 MNHNS and CDR2 SASEGT. V was pared by 2 bases and J by 1 base, with 9 bases between. This CDR3 has 16 residues. The CDR3 loop is CASSERGRSGANVLTF. The CDR3 coding sequence is TGTGCCAGCAGTGAAAGGGGTCGATCTGGGGCCAACGTCCTGACTTTC.

The V and J genes are TRBV6-2 or TRBV6-3 and TRBJ2-1, with TRBD2 matching 8 bases. This CDR3 is built from 17 residues. The germline gives CDR1 MNHEY, CDR2 SVGEGT. V shed 5 bases, J shed 3 bases, and the junction held 12 bases outside the gene matches. Here the CDR3 reads CASSLPRGGDCYNEQFF. CDR3 coding DNA: TGTGCCAGCAGTCTCCCCCGGGGGGGGGACTGCTACAATGAGCAGTTCTTC.

The chain employs TRBV6-4 and TRBJ1-1; maybe TRBD1 (5 bases). This CDR3 is built from 13 residues. Germline loops: CDR1 MRHNA, CDR2 SNTAGT. With 6 bases removed from V and 4 bases from J, the gap between germline ends came to 12 bases. The CDR3 bases are TGTGCCAGCAGATCAGTGGGGGGCACTGAAGCTTTCTTT. Encoded protein: CASRSVGGTEAFF.

This rearrangement joins TRBV3-1 (or the pseudogene TRBV3-2) to TRBJ1-6, with 8 positions matching TRBD1. From germline, CDR1 is LGHDT and CDR2 YNNKEL (reference sequence). The junction had 8 bases not matched to a gene; V was cut back by 3 bases and J by 7 bases. The CDR3 runs 16 residues. CDR3 nucleotide sequence: TGTGCCAGCAGCCACCGTTCAGGGGGCGTGAATTCACCCCTCCACTTT. Residues: CASSHRSGGVNSPLHF.

This clone was seen only a few times. The V call is TRBV4-1, the J call TRBJ2-7, with 12 bases aligning to TRBD1. Trimming at V came to 4 bases and at J to 6 bases, leaving 10 bases not matched to a gene. Germline V gene lookup returns CDR1 MGHRA and CDR2 YSYEKL. The CDR3 covers 16 residues. The CDR3 sequence: CASSRAVGQGAFEQYF. CDR3 DNA: TGCGCCAGCAGCCGCGCGGTGGGACAGGGGGCGTTCGAGCAGTACTTC.

The chain has TRBV5-4 and TRBJ2-7; TRBD2 agrees at 14 bases. Germline V CDR1 and CDR2: SGHNT, YYREEE (reference sequence). V was pared by 3 bases and J by 6 bases, with 8 bases of the junction left unmatched. The CDR3 spans 16 residues. CDR3 sequence reads: CASSWTSGGLLREQYF. The CDR3 DNA follows: TGTGCCAGCAGCTGGACTAGCGGGGGGCTCCTCCGCGAGCAGTACTTC.

This chain uses TRBV9 with TRBJ2-5, with D tentatively TRBD1 (5 bases). CDR3 size: 16 residues. Germline V gene sequence: CDR1 SGDLS, CDR2 YYNGEE. V shed 0 bases and J shed 5 bases, with 17 bases lying between them. The CDR3 region is CASSVDLGRAYETQYF. The CDR3 DNA reads TGTGCCAGCAGCGTAGACCTGGGCAGGGCATATGAGACCCAGTACTTC. The variable domain in full, completed from reference TRBV9 and TRBJ2-5, reads DSGVTQTPKHLITATGQRVTLRCSPRSGDLSVYWYQQSLDQGLQFLIQYYNGEERAKGNILERFSAQQFPDLHSELNLSSLELGDSALYFCASSVDLGRAYETQYFGPGTRLLVL.

This clone came up a few times. This chain connects TRBV2 to TRBJ2-5, with TRBD2 identical over 14 bases. The CDR3 is 21 amino acids. Unmatched junction bases numbered 19, after V lost 6 bases and J lost 1 base. CDR1 is SNHLY and CDR2 is FYNNEI in the germline V gene. The CDR3 spells CASSPRGGLAGGKPAQETQYF. CDR3 nucleotides: TGTGCCAGCAGCCCAAGGGGAGGACTAGCGGGGGGAAAGCCCGCCCAAGAGACCCAGTACTTC.

This clone was picked up one time. V usage is TRBV5-1 and J usage is TRBJ1-1; D is undetermined. Trimming took 4 bases from V and 1 from J, leaving 23 bases between them. This CDR3 region has 18 residues. CDR1 SGHRS and CDR2 YFSETQ come from the germline V gene. CDR3 sequence (DNA): TGCGCCAGCAGCCCCGAAGGAACCCGGCCGAGAGGGAACACTGAAGCTTTCTTT. It translates to CASSPEGTRPRGNTEAFF.

This clone is a singleton in its sample. The chain employs TRBV7-8 and TRBJ2-3; TRBD1 agrees at 10 bases. The V and J ends lost 3 bases and 5 bases, in that order; junction bases with no gene match: 8. This CDR3 is built from 16 residues. The germline V gene has CDR1 SGHVS and CDR2 FQNEAQ. The CDR3 DNA reads as TGTGCCAGCAGCTTTAGCGGACAGGGGGGGTTAGATACGCAGTATTTT. This gives the protein CASSFSGQGGLDTQYF.

V usage is TRBV28 and J usage is TRBJ2-7; 8 bases are a match to TRBD1. The CDR3 sequence is 17 residues long. In germline, CDR1 is MDHEN, CDR2 SYDVKM. Losses at the gene ends were 5 bases for V and 0 bases for J; bases not matched to a gene: 12. In nucleotides, the CDR3 is TGTGCCAGCAGTCCGCGATCTGGGACAGGATCCTCCTACGAGCAGTACTTC. Protein: CASSPRSGTGSSYEQYF.

DNA for the CDR3: TGTGCCAGCACCAAGACTCGCGGGAACACAGATACGCAGTATTTT. Amino acid sequence: CASTKTRGNTDTQYF. This sequence joins TRBV9 and TRBJ2-3, with a possible D match to TRBD2 (6 bases). CDR1 and CDR2 (germline): SGDLS, YYNGEE. The length of the CDR3 is 15 residues. Trimming cost V 6 bases and J 2 bases, with 16 bases left between them.

V is TRBV6-5 and J is TRBJ1-2; perhaps TRBD1 as D (5 bases). V lost 6 bases, J lost 12 bases, and 11 bases lay in between. Germline V gene lookup returns CDR1 MNHEY and CDR2 SVGAGI. This CDR3 spans 10 amino acids. The CDR3 loop is CASRGLGDTF. The CDR3 bases are TGTGCCAGCAGGGGACTGGGGGACACCTTC.

The genes are TRBV7-8 and TRBJ2-7, with a tentative D call TRBD2 (6 bases). CDR3 size: 11 residues. The germline V gene encodes CDR1 SGHVS and CDR2 FQNEAQ. Trimming shortened V by 7 bases and J by 3 bases, and 7 bases separated the two germline ends. This chain's CDR3 is CASTGGYEQYF. As DNA, the CDR3 is TGTGCCAGCACCGGGGGCTACGAGCAGTACTTC.

V gene TRBV5-1 combines with J gene TRBJ2-3; D may be TRBD1 (6 bases). The germline V gene encodes CDR1 SGHRS and CDR2 YFSETQ. Trimming cost V 4 bases and J 6 bases, with 18 bases left between them. CDR3 length: 15 amino acids. CDR3 nucleotide sequence: TGCGCCAGCAGCCCGGGGCAGGGGAGAGGGGATACGCAGTATTTT. Protein product: CASSPGQGRGDTQYF.

This clone was seen a handful of times. The chain carries TRBV29-1 and TRBJ1-4; 7 nucleotides match TRBD1. J gave up 7 bases and V 5 bases, and 7 bases lay outside the gene matches. The CDR3 has 13 amino acids. The germline V gene encodes CDR1 SQVTM and CDR2 ANQGSEA. The CDR3 sequence is CSVSDRVSEKLFF. CDR3 in DNA: TGCAGCGTTTCCGACAGGGTTAGTGAAAAACTGTTTTTT.

The chain carries TRBV3-1 (or the pseudogene TRBV3-2) and TRBJ1-2, with 9 positions matching TRBD1. The germline gives CDR1 LGHDT, CDR2 YNNKEL (reference sequence). Trimming cost V 5 bases and J 7 bases; bases outside gene matches: 11. The CDR3 length is 15 residues. CDR3 DNA: TGTGCCAGCAGCACTACGGGACAGGGTGGTGGTGGCTACACCTTC. Its protein product is CASSTTGQGGGGYTF.

This clone was recorded once. The chain is built from TRBV5-1 and TRBJ2-1; 8 bases fit TRBD2. Trimming at V came to 0 bases and at J to 6 bases, leaving 11 bases not matched to a gene. This CDR3 is built from 17 residues. CDR1 is SGHRS and CDR2 is YFSETQ in the germline V gene. The CDR3 region is CASSLEVSGAYINEQFF. CDR3 sequence (DNA): TGCGCCAGCAGCTTGGAGGTTAGCGGGGCCTATATCAATGAGCAGTTCTTC. The whole variable domain, filled in from reference TRBV5-1 and TRBJ2-1, reads KAGVTQTPRYLIKTRGQQVTLSCSPISGHRSVSWYQQTPGQGLQFLFEYFSETQRNKGNFPGRFSGRQFSNSRSEMNVSTLELGDSALYLCASSLEVSGAYINEQFFGPGTRLTVL.

The chain combines TRBV3-1 (or the pseudogene TRBV3-2) with TRBJ2-2; D gene uncertain. V lost 3 bases to trimming and J lost 4 bases, with 9 bases between them. Germline V lookup: CDR1 LGHDT, CDR2 YNNKEL (reference sequence). The CDR3 length is 14 residues. The CDR3 nucleotides read TGTGCCAGCAGCCAGTTGACTCGCACCGGGGAGCTGTTTTTT. Amino acid sequence: CASSQLTRTGELFF.

J is TRBJ2-5 and V is TRBV24-1, with D possibly being TRBD1 (6 bases). The ends were cut back, 2 bases at V and 1 base at J, with 16 bases in the middle. In germline, CDR1 is KGHDR, CDR2 SFDVKD. CDR3 length: 17 residues. The CDR3 is CATSDYRAFSIQETQYF. CDR3 DNA sequence: TGTGCCACCAGTGATTACAGGGCTTTTTCGATCCAAGAGACCCAGTACTTC.

This chain joins TRBV2 and TRBJ1-3; TRBD1 matches at 7 bases. The CDR3 is 14 amino acids. V dropped 6 bases and J dropped 2; count of bases not matched to a gene: 4. The germline gives CDR1 SNHLY, CDR2 FYNNEI. The CDR3: CASSRQGTGNTIYF. In nucleotides, the CDR3 is TGTGCCAGCAGCAGACAGGGCACTGGAAACACCATATATTTT.